This T cell receptor beta chain derives from a study of T-cell memory formation after mild COVID-19. In the study overall: Most TCR clusters belonged to a single donor. Findings of the study overall: Certain responding clones were present in pre-infection memory, suggesting participation of cross-reactive memory. CM and EM subsets held most contracting CD4+ clones; EMRA held CD8+ ones. Nothing confirmed that second-wave clones peaking on day 37 were specific for SARS-CoV-2.

The germline V gene has CDR1 MGHRA and CDR2 YSYEKL. This CDR3 has 15 residues. At least ten counts were recorded for this clonotype. Its antigen is currently unknown. One end of the junction fails to match germline, which may point to a read error. TCRdb ran MiXCR on the 5' RACE reads and lists one entry per CDR3 protein. The data show around 300,000 distinct CDR3 sequences, under 15% seen once. The sequenced sample was PBMCs or a T cell subset sorted from them (not recorded which). V is TRBV4-1 and J is TRBJ2-1; 8 nucleotides align to TRBD1. This receptor was obtained from a man aged 18 to 30 who had mild COVID-19 (a few samples of this study predate the infection). Cell type and time point are not known. The CDR3 protein is CASRQGQGGLNEQFF. The CDR3 DNA reads TGCGCCAGCAGACAAGGACAGGGCGGGCTCAATGAGCAGTTCTTC.